These 10 T cell receptor beta chains share one sample of origin, sequenced in a study of human T cells and chemical hapten exposure (dated by TCRdb to the early 2020s). Read against the paper, the sample's time point label means: patch test 3, about 24 weeks after DPC sensitization. The intended sense of this specimen's treatment or condition label: therapeutic diphenylcyclopropenone sensitization with weekly scalp DPC. Total RNA was isolated from unfractionated whole blood collected in Tempus Blood RNA tubes. The receptor library was made with RACE. Sequencing was carried out with a NextSeq 500. TCRdb cleaned the public reads at Q25 with fastp, built clones with MiXCR and kept in-frame beta chains. Every CDR3 protein is listed once, alongside the most common genes and DNA of its rows. For this sample the table gives roughly 39,000 distinct CDR3 sequences, of which about 13% were detected only once. The leading ten clones occupy about 2.3% of the sample.

The sample was whole blood, taken in connection with sensitization to the hapten diphenylcyclopropenone (DPC). The receptors were sampled from a woman between 35 and 50 years old with alopecia areata. Some clones in this sample may be carry-over from other donors' samples.

The J gene is TRBJ2-2, the V gene TRBV9; tentatively, D is TRBD1 or TRBD2 (6 bases each). CDR3 length: 16 residues. V lost 0 bases and J lost 5, with 14 bases in between. In germline, CDR1 is SGDLS, CDR2 YYNGEE. In nucleotides, the CDR3 is TGTGCCAGCAGCGTAGAGGGGGGAGTGCGGACCGGGGAGCTGTTTTTT. Protein sequence: CASSVEGGVRTGELFF.

This clonotype was counted at least ten times. The chain joins TRBV6-2 or TRBV6-3 to TRBJ1-5; D is possibly TRBD1 (6 bases). V was pared by 3 bases and J by 0 bases, with 30 bases between. Germline CDR1 is MNHEY and CDR2 is SVGEGT. The CDR3 is 22 amino acids. The CDR3: CASSYGFPYQGPPLYSNQPQHF. The CDR3 DNA is TGTGCCAGCAGTTATGGATTCCCATACCAGGGGCCTCCACTCTATAGCAATCAGCCCCAGCATTTT.

This clonotype was counted many times. The chain joins TRBV28 to TRBJ2-1, with D perhaps TRBD1 (6 bases). The CDR3 contains 14 residues. Germline assignment: CDR1 MDHEN and CDR2 SYDVKM. V dropped 2 bases and J dropped 3 bases, with 8 bases sitting between them. The CDR3 DNA sequence: TGTGCCAGCAGTTTAGGACAGAGCTACAATGAGCAGTTCTTC. It specifies CASSLGQSYNEQFF.

This clonotype has more than one count but fewer than ten. V and J are TRBV6-2 or TRBV6-3 and TRBJ2-2; 12 positions match TRBD2. The CDR3 runs 15 residues. Unmatched junction bases numbered 5, after V lost 5 bases and J lost 7 bases. Germline V gene sequence: CDR1 MNHEY, CDR2 SVGEGT. The CDR3 nucleotides read TGTGCCAGCAGTCGGACTAGCGGGGTCGTCGGGGAGCTGTTTTTT. It encodes CASSRTSGVVGELFF.

This clonotype was seen more than once but under ten times. The V gene is TRBV7-3, the J gene TRBJ2-3; D remains unclear. This CDR3 comprises 14 residues. Germline V gene sequence: CDR1 SGHTA, CDR2 FQGTGA. The V and J ends lost 4 bases and 0 bases respectively, with 8 bases between them. As DNA, the CDR3 is TGTGCCAGCAGCTCACCGGGTAGCACAGATACGCAGTATTTT. It is translated as CASSSPGSTDTQYF.

This clonotype was recorded at least ten times. V is TRBV6-6 and J is TRBJ1-3, with D unresolved. The CDR3 consists of 16 residues. The germline V gene has CDR1 MNHNY and CDR2 SVGAGI (reference sequence). The germline V and J ends were trimmed by 5 bases and 4 bases, with 18 bases remaining between them. CDR3 residues: CASSLTTPLTGNTIYF. DNA of the CDR3: TGTGCCAGCAGTCTAACGACCCCGCTTACCGGAAACACCATATATTTT.

This clonotype was detected many times. This chain connects TRBV10-1 to TRBJ2-1; 8 bases fit TRBD2. Looked up from germline, CDR1 is WNHNN and CDR2 is SYGVQD (reference sequence). V was clipped by 3 bases and J by 5 bases; unmatched bases: 9. The CDR3 is 16 amino acids. CDR3 bases: TGCGCCAGCAGTGACATGTCCGCTAGCGGGCACAATGAGCAGTTCTTC. Amino acid sequence: CASSDMSASGHNEQFF.

This chain uses TRBV12-3 or TRBV12-4 with TRBJ1-4; the match to TRBD1 covers 9 bases. The CDR3 loop spans 14 amino acids. J was trimmed by 10 bases and V by 4 bases; bases with no gene match: 7. The chain's CDR3 is CASSSGTGIGKLFF. The CDR3 DNA follows: TGTGCCAGCAGTTCCGGGACAGGGATCGGAAAACTGTTTTTT.

V usage is TRBV2 and J usage is TRBJ1-4; D is ambiguous. The ends were cut back, 3 bases at V and 4 bases at J, with 9 bases in the middle. CDR3 size: 14 residues. Germline CDR1 is SNHLY and CDR2 is FYNNEI. CDR3 nucleotide sequence: TGTGCCAGCAGTGATGCCAGATTTAATGAAAAACTGTTTTTT. Amino acid sequence: CASSDARFNEKLFF.

This clonotype appeared a few times. The V call is TRBV3-1, the J call TRBJ1-1; D is ambiguous. Germline CDR1 LGHDT, CDR2 YNNKEL (reference sequence). Trimming removed 1 base from V and 6 bases from J, with 6 bases in between. The CDR3 loop spans 12 amino acids. CDR3 amino acids: CASSQGIAEAFF. For the CDR3, the DNA is TGTGCCAGCAGCCAAGGCATCGCTGAAGCTTTCTTT.